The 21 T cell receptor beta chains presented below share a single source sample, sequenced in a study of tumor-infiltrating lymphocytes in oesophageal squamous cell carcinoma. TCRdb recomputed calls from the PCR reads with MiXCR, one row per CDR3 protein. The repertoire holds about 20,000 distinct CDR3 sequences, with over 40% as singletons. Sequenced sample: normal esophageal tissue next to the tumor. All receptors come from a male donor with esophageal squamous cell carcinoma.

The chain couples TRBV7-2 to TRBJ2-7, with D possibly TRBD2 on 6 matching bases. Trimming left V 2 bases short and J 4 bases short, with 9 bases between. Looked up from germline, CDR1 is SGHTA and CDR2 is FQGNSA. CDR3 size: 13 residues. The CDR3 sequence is CASSLRREYEQYF. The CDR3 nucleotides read TGTGCCAGCAGCTTACGGAGGGAATACGAGCAGTACTTC.

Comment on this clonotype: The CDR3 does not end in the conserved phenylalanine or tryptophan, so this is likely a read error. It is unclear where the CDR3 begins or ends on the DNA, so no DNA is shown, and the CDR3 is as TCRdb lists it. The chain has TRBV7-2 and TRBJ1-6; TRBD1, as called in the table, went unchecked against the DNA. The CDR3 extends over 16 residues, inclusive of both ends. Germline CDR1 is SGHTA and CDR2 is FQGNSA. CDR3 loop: CASSPKKGGQPQHFGD.

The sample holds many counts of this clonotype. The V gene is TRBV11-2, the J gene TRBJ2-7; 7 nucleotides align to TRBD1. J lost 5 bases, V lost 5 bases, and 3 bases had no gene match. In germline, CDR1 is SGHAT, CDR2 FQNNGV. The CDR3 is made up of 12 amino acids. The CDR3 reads CASSPDRDEQYF. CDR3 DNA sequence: TGTGCCAGCAGCCCAGACAGGGACGAGCAGTACTTC.

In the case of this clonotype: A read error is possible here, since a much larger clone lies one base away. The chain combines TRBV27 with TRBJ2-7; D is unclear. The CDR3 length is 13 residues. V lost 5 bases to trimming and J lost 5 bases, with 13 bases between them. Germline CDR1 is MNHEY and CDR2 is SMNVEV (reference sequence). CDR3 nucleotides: TGTGCCAGCAGTCGCGAGAGCAGCCACGAGCAGTACTTC. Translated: CASSRESSHEQYF.

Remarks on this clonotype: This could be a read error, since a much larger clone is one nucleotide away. The CDR3, as DNA: TGTGCCAGCAGCTCCGTAGCGGGGGATTACAATGAGCAGTACTTC. Protein sequence: CASSSVAGDYNEQYF. V gene TRBV7-2 combines with J gene TRBJ2-7; 9 nucleotides match TRBD2. J was trimmed by 7 bases and V by 4 bases; bases with no gene match: 11. CDR1 is SGHTA, CDR2 FQGNSA, per germline. The CDR3 has 15 amino acids.

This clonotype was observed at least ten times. The CDR3 coding sequence is TGCGCCAGCAGCCTACAGGGGGAAGTGTACGAGCAGTACTTC. Its translation: CASSLQGEVYEQYF. This chain connects TRBV5-1 to TRBJ2-7; 8 bases map to TRBD1. The CDR3 loop spans 14 amino acids. J lost 4 bases, V lost 4 bases, and 7 bases had no gene match. The germline gives CDR1 SGHRS, CDR2 YFSETQ.

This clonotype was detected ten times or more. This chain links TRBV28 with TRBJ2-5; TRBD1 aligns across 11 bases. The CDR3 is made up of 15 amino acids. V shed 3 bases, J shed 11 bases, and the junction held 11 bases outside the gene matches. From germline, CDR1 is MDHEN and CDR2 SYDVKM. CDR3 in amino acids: CASSFRDRGFSEQYF. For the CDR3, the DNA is TGTGCCAGCAGTTTTAGGGACAGGGGGTTCAGTGAGCAGTACTTC.

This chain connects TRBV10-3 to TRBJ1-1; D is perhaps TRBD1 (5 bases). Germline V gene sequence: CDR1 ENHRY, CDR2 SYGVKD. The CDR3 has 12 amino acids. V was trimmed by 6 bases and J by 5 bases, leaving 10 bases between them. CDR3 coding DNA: TGTGCCATCAGAGGGAGGGGTACTGAAGCTTTCTTT. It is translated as CAIRGRGTEAFF.

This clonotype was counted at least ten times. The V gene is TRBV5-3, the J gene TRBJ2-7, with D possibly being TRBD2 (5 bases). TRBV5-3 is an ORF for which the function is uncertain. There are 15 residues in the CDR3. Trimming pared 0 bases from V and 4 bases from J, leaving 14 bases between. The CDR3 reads CARSLAPPGWYEQYF. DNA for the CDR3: TGTGCCAGAAGCTTGGCCCCCCCGGGGTGGTACGAGCAGTACTTC.

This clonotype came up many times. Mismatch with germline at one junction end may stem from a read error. The CDR3 region has the DNA TGTGCCAGCAGCTTAGAGGTCTCGGCCGGCTTC. Translating gives CASSLEVSAGF. The V call is TRBV7-6, the J call TRBJ2-4, with unresolved D. Germline CDR1 is SGHVS and CDR2 is FNYEAQ. The CDR3 length is 11 residues.

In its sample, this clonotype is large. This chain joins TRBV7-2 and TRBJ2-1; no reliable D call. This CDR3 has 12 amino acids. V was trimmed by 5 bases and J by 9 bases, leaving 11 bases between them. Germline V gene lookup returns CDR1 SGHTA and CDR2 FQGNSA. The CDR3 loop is CASSPYGSEQFF. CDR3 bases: TGTGCCAGCAGCCCATACGGCAGTGAGCAGTTCTTC.

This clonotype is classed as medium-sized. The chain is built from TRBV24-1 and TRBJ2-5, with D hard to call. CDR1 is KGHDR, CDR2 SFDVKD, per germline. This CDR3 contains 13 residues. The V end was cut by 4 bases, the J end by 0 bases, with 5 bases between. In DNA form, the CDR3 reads TGTGCCACCAGTGACTGGGACCAAGAGACCCAGTACTTC. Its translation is CATSDWDQETQYF.

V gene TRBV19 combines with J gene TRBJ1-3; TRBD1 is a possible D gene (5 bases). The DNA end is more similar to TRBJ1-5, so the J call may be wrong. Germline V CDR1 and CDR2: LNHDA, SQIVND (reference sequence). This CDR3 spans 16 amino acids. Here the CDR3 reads CASTPGLPGAGQPQHF. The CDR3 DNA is TGTGCCAGTACCCCGGGACTTCCCGGGGCGGGTCAGCCCCAGCATTTT.

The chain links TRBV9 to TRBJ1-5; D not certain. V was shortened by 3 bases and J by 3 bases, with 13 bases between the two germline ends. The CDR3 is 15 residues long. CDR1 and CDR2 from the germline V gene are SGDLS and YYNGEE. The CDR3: CASSDDGGYNQPQHF. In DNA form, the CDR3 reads TGTGCCAGCAGCGATGACGGAGGTTACAATCAGCCCCAGCATTTT.

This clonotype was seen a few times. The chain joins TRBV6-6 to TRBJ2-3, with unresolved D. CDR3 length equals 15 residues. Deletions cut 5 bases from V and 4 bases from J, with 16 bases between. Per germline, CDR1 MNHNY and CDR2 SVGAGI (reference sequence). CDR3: CASSRTDTAPDTQYF. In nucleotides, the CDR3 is TGTGCCAGCAGTAGGACGGATACTGCTCCAGATACGCAGTATTTT.

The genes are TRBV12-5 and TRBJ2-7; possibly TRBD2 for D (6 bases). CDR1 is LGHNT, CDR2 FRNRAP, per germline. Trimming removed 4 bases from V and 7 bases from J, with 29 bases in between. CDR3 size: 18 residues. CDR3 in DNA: TGTGCTAGTGGTTCCGCCTTAGCGGACCGGGTCTCCTACAATGAGCAGTACTTC. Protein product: CASGSALADRVSYNEQYF.

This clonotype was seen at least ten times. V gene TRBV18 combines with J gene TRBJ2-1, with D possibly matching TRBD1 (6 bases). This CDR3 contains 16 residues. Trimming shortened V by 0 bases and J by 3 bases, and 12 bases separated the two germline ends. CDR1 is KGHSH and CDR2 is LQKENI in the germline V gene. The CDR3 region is CASSPPDRPIYNEQFF. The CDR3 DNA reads TGTGCCAGCTCACCACCGGACAGACCTATCTACAATGAGCAGTTCTTC.

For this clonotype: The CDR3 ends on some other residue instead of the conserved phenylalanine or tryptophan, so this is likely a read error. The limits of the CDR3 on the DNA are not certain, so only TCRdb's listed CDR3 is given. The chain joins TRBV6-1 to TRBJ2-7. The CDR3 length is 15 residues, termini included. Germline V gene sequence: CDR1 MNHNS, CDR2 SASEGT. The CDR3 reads CASRVDSNYGYTFGS.

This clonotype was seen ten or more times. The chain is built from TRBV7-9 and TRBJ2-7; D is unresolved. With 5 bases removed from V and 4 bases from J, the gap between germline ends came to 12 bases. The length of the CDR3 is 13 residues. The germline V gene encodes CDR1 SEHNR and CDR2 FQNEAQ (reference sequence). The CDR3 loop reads CASSTDNLYEQYF. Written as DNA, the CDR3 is TGTGCCAGCAGCACTGACAATCTTTACGAGCAGTACTTC.

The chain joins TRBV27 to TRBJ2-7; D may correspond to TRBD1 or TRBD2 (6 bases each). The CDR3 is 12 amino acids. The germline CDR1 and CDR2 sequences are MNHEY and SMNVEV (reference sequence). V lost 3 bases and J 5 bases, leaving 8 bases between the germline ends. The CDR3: CASSFGGHEQYF. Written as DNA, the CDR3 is TGTGCCAGCAGTTTCGGGGGCCACGAGCAGTACTTC.

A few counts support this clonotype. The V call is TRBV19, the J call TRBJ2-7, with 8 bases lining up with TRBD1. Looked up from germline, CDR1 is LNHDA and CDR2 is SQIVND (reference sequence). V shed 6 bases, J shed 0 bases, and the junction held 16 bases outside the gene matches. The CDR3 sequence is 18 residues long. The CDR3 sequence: CASRASGSQGAGSYEQYF. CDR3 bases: TGTGCCAGTAGGGCATCTGGTTCGCAGGGGGCCGGCTCCTACGAGCAGTACTTC.